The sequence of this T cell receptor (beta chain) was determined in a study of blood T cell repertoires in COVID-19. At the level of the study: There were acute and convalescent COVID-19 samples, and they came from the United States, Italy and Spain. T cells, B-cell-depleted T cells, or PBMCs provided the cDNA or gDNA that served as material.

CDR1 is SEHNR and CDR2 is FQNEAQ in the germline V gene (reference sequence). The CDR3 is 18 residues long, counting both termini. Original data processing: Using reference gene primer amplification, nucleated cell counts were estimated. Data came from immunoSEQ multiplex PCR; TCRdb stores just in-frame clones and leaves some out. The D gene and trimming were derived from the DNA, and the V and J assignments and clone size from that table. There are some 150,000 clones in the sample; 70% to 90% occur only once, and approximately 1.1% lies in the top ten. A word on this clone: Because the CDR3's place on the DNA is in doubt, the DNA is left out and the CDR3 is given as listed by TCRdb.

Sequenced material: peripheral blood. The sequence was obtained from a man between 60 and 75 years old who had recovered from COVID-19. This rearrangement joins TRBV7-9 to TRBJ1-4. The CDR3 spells CASSFGSGGRNDNEKLFF.